The 17 T cell receptor beta chains in this list originate from one sample, sequenced in a study of T cell repertoires in cytomegalovirus infection. TCRdb re-called the reads through MiXCR, storing one row per CDR3 protein. The table has about 260,000 distinct CDR3 sequences, roughly 13% seen once. The sample taken for sequencing was PBMCs. All receptors come from a human donor in good health (CMV status not recorded). Some clones in this sample may be carry-over from other donors' samples.

In this sample, this clonotype turned up many times. This chain connects TRBV7-2 to TRBJ2-2; 11 positions match TRBD2. After removal of 6 bases from V and 2 bases from J, the junction contained 8 bases not matched to a gene. Germline assignment: CDR1 SGHTA and CDR2 FQGNSA. The CDR3 totals 17 residues. CDR3 amino acids: CASSSRLAGFNTGELFF. The CDR3 region has the DNA TGTGCCAGCAGTTCCCGACTAGCGGGATTTAACACCGGGGAGCTGTTTTTT.

This rearrangement joins TRBV20-1 to TRBJ2-3; 8 nucleotides align to TRBD2. This CDR3 contains 13 residues. Per the germline V gene, CDR1 is DFQATT and CDR2 is SNEGSKA (reference sequence). The CDR3 sequence is CTSKRGGADTQYF. CDR3 DNA: TGCACCTCCAAACGGGGGGGTGCAGATACGCAGTATTTT.

V usage is TRBV4-1 and J usage is TRBJ1-5; D is ambiguous. This CDR3 is 15 amino acids long. The V and J ends lost 2 bases and 1 base respectively, with 9 bases between them. Per the germline V gene, CDR1 is MGHRA and CDR2 is YSYEKL. The CDR3, as DNA: TGCGCCAGCAGCCAACAGAGCTTCAGCAATCAGCCCCAGCATTTT. Translated, it gives CASSQQSFSNQPQHF.

This clonotype was counted at least ten times. J is TRBJ2-1 and V is TRBV11-1, with 15 bases matching TRBD2. This CDR3 region has 16 residues. J lost 5 bases, V lost 5 bases, and 4 bases had no gene match. CDR1 is SGHAT and CDR2 is FQDESV in the germline V gene (reference sequence). Here the CDR3 reads CASSLGLAGGNNEQFF. Written as DNA, the CDR3 is TGTGCCAGCAGCCTCGGACTAGCGGGAGGGAACAATGAGCAGTTCTTC.

Only a few counts were recorded for this clonotype. The V gene is TRBV15, the J gene TRBJ2-1, with D unresolved. CDR1 is LNHNV, CDR2 YYDKDF, per germline (reference sequence). The V and J ends lost 0 bases and 7 bases respectively, with 4 bases between them. The CDR3 extends over 12 amino acids. Here the CDR3 reads CATSRDRNEQFF. In DNA form, the CDR3 reads TGTGCCACCAGCAGAGATCGGAATGAGCAGTTCTTC. Full variable domain (remainder filled in from reference TRBV15 and TRBJ2-1): DAMVIQNPRYQVTQFGKPVTLSCSQTLNHNVMYWYQQKSSQAPKLLFHYYDKDFNNEADTPDNFQSRRPNTSFCFLDIRSPGLGDTAMYLCATSRDRNEQFFGPGTRLTVL.

This clonotype came up many times. The V gene is TRBV4-1, the J gene TRBJ2-1; 14 nucleotides align to TRBD2. With 0 bases clipped from V and 7 bases from J, the junction kept 5 bases outside the gene matches. CDR1 and CDR2 from the germline V gene are MGHRA and YSYEKL. This CDR3 has 17 amino acids. CDR3 protein: CASSQEVTSGGANEQFF. As DNA, the CDR3 is TGCGCCAGCAGCCAAGAAGTGACTAGCGGGGGGGCTAATGAGCAGTTCTTC.

The V call is TRBV9, the J call TRBJ2-1, with D perhaps matching TRBD2 (6 bases). Germline V gene data show CDR1 as SGDLS and CDR2 as YYNGEE. This CDR3 is 13 amino acids long. The V end lost 3 bases, the J end lost 7 bases, and 11 bases lay between the germline ends. CDR3 nucleotides: TGTGCCAGCAGCGGGAGTGGGGGGAATGAGCAGTTCTTC. Amino acids: CASSGSGGNEQFF.

This clonotype was recorded many times. The genes are TRBV15 and TRBJ2-1; possible D gene TRBD1, 6 bases. The CDR3 covers 19 residues. Germline-derived CDR1 and CDR2 are LNHNV and YYDKDF (reference sequence). V was shortened by 5 bases and J by 0 bases, with 23 bases between the two germline ends. The CDR3 spells CATSPPSPSTGFSYNEQFF. CDR3 DNA: TGTGCCACCAGCCCTCCATCCCCATCGACAGGCTTCTCCTACAATGAGCAGTTCTTC.

This clonotype appeared a few times. The gene calls are TRBV20-1 and TRBJ2-2; TRBD2 agrees at 10 bases. V dropped 1 base and J dropped 1; count of bases not matched to a gene: 6. The V gene's germline CDR1 is DFQATT and CDR2 SNEGSKA (reference sequence). The CDR3 loop spans 17 amino acids. The CDR3 sequence: CSARGPPSGGNTGELFF. As DNA, the CDR3 is TGCAGTGCTAGAGGTCCGCCTAGCGGGGGGAACACCGGGGAGCTGTTTTTT.

Only a few counts were recorded for this clonotype. The CDR3 protein is CASLLDTQYF. The CDR3 region has the DNA TGTGCCAGCCTTTTAGATACGCAGTATTTT. The V gene is TRBV6-6, the J gene TRBJ2-3; D gene unclear. Germline assignment: CDR1 MNHNY and CDR2 SVGAGI (reference sequence). The CDR3 is made up of 10 amino acids. V was clipped by 8 bases and J by 5 bases, with 5 bases between them.

The V and J genes are TRBV19 and TRBJ1-1, with D unclear. The CDR3 has 15 residues. With 0 bases removed from V and 4 bases from J, the gap between germline ends came to 12 bases. CDR1 is LNHDA and CDR2 is SQIVND in the germline V gene (reference sequence). CDR3 sequence: CASSIDGGSSTEAFF. DNA of the CDR3: TGTGCCAGTAGTATAGATGGAGGGAGTAGCACTGAAGCTTTCTTT.

At least ten counts were recorded for this clonotype. The J gene is TRBJ1-1, the V gene TRBV19; maybe TRBD1 (6 bases). Trimming left V 2 bases short and J 1 base short, with 11 bases between. Germline V gene data show CDR1 as LNHDA and CDR2 as SQIVND (reference sequence). The CDR3 runs to 15 residues. The CDR3 reads CASSITQGKNTEAFF. The CDR3 DNA follows: TGTGCCAGTAGTATAACACAGGGTAAGAACACTGAAGCTTTCTTT.

J is TRBJ2-5 and V is TRBV27, with 7 bases aligning to TRBD1. Trimming at V came to 4 bases and at J to 1 base, leaving 6 bases not matched to a gene. The CDR3 is 15 residues long. Germline CDR1 reads MNHEY; CDR2 reads SMNVEV (reference sequence). The DNA of the CDR3 is TGTGCCAGCAGTTCGACACAGGGGACCCAAGAGACCCAGTACTTC. Residues: CASSSTQGTQETQYF.

This clonotype was observed many times. The genes are TRBV7-2 and TRBJ2-7; D uncertain. Trimming stripped 1 base from V and 3 bases from J, with 13 bases between. The CDR3 is 15 residues long. From germline, CDR1 is SGHTA and CDR2 FQGNSA. This CDR3 reads CASSLGTSPNYEQYF. In DNA, the CDR3 is TGTGCCAGCAGCTTAGGGACCAGCCCCAACTACGAGCAGTACTTC. The whole variable domain, filled in from reference TRBV7-2 and TRBJ2-7, reads GAGVSQSPSNKVTEKGKDVELRCDPISGHTALYWYRQSLGQGLEFLIYFQGNSAPDKSGLPSDRFSAERTGGSVSTLTIQRTQQEDSAVYLCASSLGTSPNYEQYFGPGTRLTVT.

The table lists this clonotype with many counts. In nucleotides, the CDR3 is TGTGCCAGCAGTTCTTCCCGCGTGGGATCGGAGACCCAGTACTTC. It specifies CASSSSRVGSETQYF. The genes are TRBV6-5 and TRBJ2-5; unclear D gene. Germline CDR1 MNHEY, CDR2 SVGAGI. V shed 4 bases and J shed 5 bases, with 17 bases lying between them. This CDR3 is built from 15 residues.

The chain recombines TRBV19 with TRBJ2-1; 16 bases are a match to TRBD2. With V trimmed by 5 bases and J by 0 bases, 7 bases remained unmatched. Germline V gene sequence: CDR1 LNHDA, CDR2 SQIVND (reference sequence). CDR3 size: 19 residues. CDR3: CASSHPGLAGGTSYNEQFF. CDR3 sequence (DNA): TGTGCCAGTAGTCATCCGGGACTAGCGGGAGGGACCTCCTACAATGAGCAGTTCTTC.

The chain joins TRBV29-1 to TRBJ1-1, with 9 bases that match TRBD1. From germline, CDR1 is SQVTM and CDR2 ANQGSEA. The CDR3 extends over 13 amino acids. J was trimmed by 5 bases and V by 5 bases; bases with no gene match: 6. The CDR3 DNA reads as TGCAGCGTTAAAGGGACAGGGTGGACTGAAGCTTTCTTT. Its translation: CSVKGTGWTEAFF.